The rows below give T cell receptor beta chains drawn from one sample of a study of regulatory T cells in long-lasting Graves disease. TCRdb processed the multiplex PCR reads anew with MiXCR; each CDR3 protein has one entry. The table has 240,000 or so distinct CDR3 sequences, 20% seen once. The source was peripheral blood mononuclear cells (PBMCs), collected at new diagnosis, from a patient treated with antithyroid drugs. These receptors originate from a female donor with Graves disease. Both conserved end residues are part of each CDR3. The D gene is left open where the match is weak. Size is omitted from some rows. Given values are once, few, many or a class for expanded clones.

CDR3 DNA: TGCGCCAGCAGCTTGGCAGGGGTCCTGAATCAGCCCCAGCATTTT
CDR3 protein: CASSLAGVLNQPQHF
D gene: NA
J gene: TRBJ1-5
V gene: TRBV5-1
clone size: many

CDR3 DNA: TGCAGTGCTAGGTATCGGCTAGCTAATGAGCAGTTCTTC
CDR3 protein: CSARYRLANEQFF
D gene: NA
J gene: TRBJ2-1
V gene: TRBV20-1
clone size: many

CDR3 DNA: TGTGCCAGCAGCTTAGGGCTAGCGGAGTACAATGAGCAGTTCTTC
CDR3 protein: CASSLGLAEYNEQFF
D gene: TRBD2
J gene: TRBJ2-1
V gene: TRBV11-3
clone size: many

CDR3 DNA: TGTGCCAGCAGCTTAACGGCGGGAAGCGGATTGAATGAGCAGTTCTTC
CDR3 protein: CASSLTAGSGLNEQFF
D gene: NA
J gene: TRBJ2-1
V gene: TRBV7-3
clone size: many

CDR3 DNA: TGTGCCAGCAGTTTATGGGCTAGCGGCACCGGCACCGGGGAGCTGTTTTTT
CDR3 protein: CASSLWASGTGTGELFF
D gene: TRBD2
J gene: TRBJ2-2
V gene: TRBV27
clone size: many

CDR3 DNA: TGTGCCGTTCGGGGGGCAGCGGCTAGCACAGATACGCAGTATTTT
CDR3 protein: CAVRGAAASTDTQYF
D gene: NA
J gene: TRBJ2-3
V gene: TRBV6-2/TRBV6-3
clone size: many

CDR3 DNA: TGTGCCAGCAGTTTGGGTAGCGGACGATACGAGCAGTACTTC
CDR3 protein: CASSLGSGRYEQYF
D gene: NA
J gene: TRBJ2-7
V gene: TRBV27
clone size: many

CDR3 DNA: TGTGCCAGCACCACCTCAACAGGGGGCACTGAAGCTTTCTTT
CDR3 protein: CASTTSTGGTEAFF
D gene: TRBD1
J gene: TRBJ1-1
V gene: TRBV5-5
clone size: many

CDR3 DNA: TGTGCCATCCGAACTAGCGGTAACTACAATGAGCAGTTCTTC
CDR3 protein: CAIRTSGNYNEQFF
D gene: TRBD2
J gene: TRBJ2-1
V gene: TRBV10-3
clone size: many

CDR3 DNA: TGTGCCAGCAGTTACTCGTTGGGAATGGAGACCCAGTACTTC
CDR3 protein: CASSYSLGMETQYF
D gene: NA
J gene: TRBJ2-5
V gene: TRBV6-5
clone size: many

CDR3 DNA: TGTGCCAGCAAACGACAGGGGGCCGACTATGGCTACACCTTC
CDR3 protein: CASKRQGADYGYTF
D gene: TRBD1
J gene: TRBJ1-2
V gene: TRBV6-2/TRBV6-3
clone size: NA

CDR3 DNA: TGTGCCAGCAGTTTCCCAGGACAGGGGTCTGACGAGCAGTACTTC
CDR3 protein: CASSFPGQGSDEQYF
D gene: TRBD1
J gene: TRBJ2-7
V gene: TRBV6-5
clone size: many

CDR3 DNA: TGTGCCAGCAGCCACCCCAAGGGACAGGGGCCGGTTGGCTACACCTTC
CDR3 protein: CASSHPKGQGPVGYTF
D gene: TRBD1
J gene: TRBJ1-2
V gene: TRBV9
clone size: NA

CDR3 DNA: TGTGCCACCCGATCCCTACCCTCTGGGGCCAACGTCCTGACTTTC
CDR3 protein: CATRSLPSGANVLTF
D gene: NA
J gene: TRBJ2-6
V gene: TRBV6-2/TRBV6-3
clone size: many

CDR3 DNA: TGTGCTAGCCGAAGGTGGAACACCGGGGAGCTGTTTTTT
CDR3 protein: CASRRWNTGELFF
D gene: NA
J gene: TRBJ2-2
V gene: TRBV12-5
clone size: many

CDR3 DNA: TGTGCCAGCAGGGCACAGGGGGTTGTCTACGAGCAGTACTTC
CDR3 protein: CASRAQGVVYEQYF
D gene: TRBD1
J gene: TRBJ2-7
V gene: TRBV2
clone size: many

CDR3 DNA: TGCGCCAGCAGCAACCCAAGAGGAGGGATCGGGGAGCTGTTTTTT
CDR3 protein: CASSNPRGGIGELFF
D gene: NA
J gene: TRBJ2-2
V gene: TRBV4-1
clone size: NA

CDR3 DNA: TGCGCCAGCAGCCAAGATCTCCCTGGCATCCTCGGCACCGGGGAGCTGTTTTTT
CDR3 protein: CASSQDLPGILGTGELFF
D gene: NA
J gene: TRBJ2-2
V gene: TRBV4-3
clone size: many

CDR3 DNA: TGTGCCAGCAGACGGACAGGGAACACTGAAGCTTTCTTT
CDR3 protein: CASRRTGNTEAFF
D gene: TRBD1
J gene: TRBJ1-1
V gene: TRBV7-2
clone size: many

CDR3 DNA: TGTGCCAGCAGGACTAGCGGGGGGACCTACGAGCAGTACTTC
CDR3 protein: CASRTSGGTYEQYF
D gene: TRBD2
J gene: TRBJ2-7
V gene: TRBV2
clone size: many

CDR3 DNA: TGCGCCAGCAGCAGGACAGGGTATAATTCACCCCTCCACTTT
CDR3 protein: CASSRTGYNSPLHF
D gene: TRBD1
J gene: TRBJ1-6
V gene: TRBV4-1
clone size: NA

CDR3 DNA: TGTGCCAGCAGCTTTTTGGGGATAGATACGCAGTATTTT
CDR3 protein: CASSFLGIDTQYF
D gene: NA
J gene: TRBJ2-3
V gene: TRBV7-2
clone size: many

CDR3 DNA: TGCAGTGCTCCATGGACTAGCGGGAGCACTAACTATGACGAGCAGTACTTC
CDR3 protein: CSAPWTSGSTNYDEQYF
D gene: TRBD2
J gene: TRBJ2-7
V gene: TRBV20-1
clone size: NA

CDR3 DNA: TGCAGCGTTACTGGACAGCAAGCATCCTACGAGCAGTACTTC
CDR3 protein: CSVTGQQASYEQYF
D gene: NA
J gene: TRBJ2-7
V gene: TRBV29-1
clone size: many

CDR3 DNA: TGCAGTGCTAACGCCCGTTCTCCGAGGGACGGGCTGTTTTTT
CDR3 protein: CSANARSPRDGLFF
D gene: NA
J gene: TRBJ2-2
V gene: TRBV20-1
clone size: many

CDR3 DNA: TGTGCCACCAGTGACCCAGGACTAGCGGGAGGTCCAGATGAGCAGTTCTTC
CDR3 protein: CATSDPGLAGGPDEQFF
D gene: TRBD2
J gene: TRBJ2-1
V gene: TRBV24-1
clone size: many

CDR3 DNA: TGTGCCAGCAGCCAAGATTTCGGGGAATGGGATGGCTACACCTTC
CDR3 protein: CASSQDFGEWDGYTF
D gene: NA
J gene: TRBJ1-2
V gene: TRBV3-1
clone size: many

CDR3 DNA: TGCAGTGCCTCTCGAGGGGATGAAAAACTGTTTTTT
CDR3 protein: CSASRGDEKLFF
D gene: NA
J gene: TRBJ1-4
V gene: TRBV20-1
clone size: many

CDR3 DNA: TGTGCCAGTAGTCGGGACAGAATGAACACTGAAGCTTTCTTT
CDR3 protein: CASSRDRMNTEAFF
D gene: TRBD1
J gene: TRBJ1-1
V gene: TRBV19
clone size: NA

CDR3 DNA: TGTGCCAGCAGTAGGAATGAGCAGTTCTTC
CDR3 protein: CASSRNEQFF
D gene: NA
J gene: TRBJ2-1
V gene: TRBV2
clone size: many

CDR3 DNA: TGTGCCAGCTCAACTGGCAGGGGGAATGAAAAACTGTTTTTT
CDR3 protein: CASSTGRGNEKLFF
D gene: TRBD1
J gene: TRBJ1-4
V gene: TRBV18
clone size: NA

CDR3 DNA: TGTGCCAGCAGGTCCGGGACAGAGTCCTACGAGCAGTACTTC
CDR3 protein: CASRSGTESYEQYF
D gene: TRBD1
J gene: TRBJ2-7
V gene: TRBV12-3/TRBV12-4
clone size: many

CDR3 DNA: TGTGCCAGCAGCTTGCCTAGCGGGAGCAACGAGCAGTACTTC
CDR3 protein: CASSLPSGSNEQYF
D gene: TRBD2
J gene: TRBJ2-7
V gene: TRBV7-2
clone size: many

CDR3 DNA: TGCAGTGCTCCCGGGACAGGCCTCTATGGCTACACCTTC
CDR3 protein: CSAPGTGLYGYTF
D gene: TRBD1
J gene: TRBJ1-2
V gene: TRBV20-1
clone size: NA

CDR3 DNA: TGTGCCACCTTGGGTTGGACGGACACCGGGGAGCTGTTTTTT
CDR3 protein: CATLGWTDTGELFF
D gene: NA
J gene: TRBJ2-2
V gene: TRBV19
clone size: few

CDR3 DNA: TGTGCCAGCAGTCCACTTCCGGGACTAGCGGGAGGGCCGTGGACCGGGGAGCTGTTTTTT
CDR3 protein: CASSPLPGLAGGPWTGELFF
D gene: TRBD2
J gene: TRBJ2-2
V gene: TRBV2
clone size: NA

CDR3 DNA: TGTGCCAGCAGTGAAGAGAGGGTAGGCCCCTACGAGCAGTACTTC
CDR3 protein: CASSEERVGPYEQYF
D gene: NA
J gene: TRBJ2-7
V gene: TRBV2
clone size: many

CDR3 DNA: TGTGCCAGTAGTATAGACTCCTCGAGCTCCTACAATGAGCAGTTCTTC
CDR3 protein: CASSIDSSSSYNEQFF
D gene: NA
J gene: TRBJ2-1
V gene: TRBV19
clone size: many

CDR3 DNA: TGCGCCAGCAGCTTAGGGACGGTTGCAACTAATGAAAAACTGTTTTTT
CDR3 protein: CASSLGTVATNEKLFF
D gene: NA
J gene: TRBJ1-4
V gene: TRBV5-1
clone size: many

CDR3 DNA: TGTGCCAGCAGCCAAGGAGGGAGGAACACCGGGGAGCTGTTTTTT
CDR3 protein: CASSQGGRNTGELFF
D gene: NA
J gene: TRBJ2-2
V gene: TRBV3-1
clone size: many

CDR3 DNA: TGTGCCAGTAGTATAGCCCCGGCAGACAGTGAAGCTTTCTTT
CDR3 protein: CASSIAPADSEAFF
D gene: NA
J gene: TRBJ1-1
V gene: TRBV19
clone size: many

CDR3 DNA: TGCAGTGCTAGAGTTACGGGCGCCTACGAGCAGTACTTC
CDR3 protein: CSARVTGAYEQYF
D gene: NA
J gene: TRBJ2-7
V gene: TRBV20-1
clone size: many

CDR3 DNA: TGTGCCAGCACCCCAGTCGATACGCAGTATTTT
CDR3 protein: CASTPVDTQYF
D gene: NA
J gene: TRBJ2-3
V gene: TRBV12-3/TRBV12-4
clone size: many

CDR3 DNA: TGTGCCAGCAGCTTGGGGACTAGCGTGAAGTCTTACAATGAGCAGTTCTTC
CDR3 protein: CASSLGTSVKSYNEQFF
D gene: TRBD2
J gene: TRBJ2-1
V gene: TRBV5-5
clone size: many

CDR3 DNA: TGTGCCAGCTCACCTGACGGGACAGCCAGCTCCGTAAATCAGCCCCAGCATTTT
CDR3 protein: CASSPDGTASSVNQPQHF
D gene: TRBD1
J gene: TRBJ1-5
V gene: TRBV18
clone size: NA

CDR3 DNA: TGTGCCAGCACCAATGCGGATACGCAGTATTTT
CDR3 protein: CASTNADTQYF
D gene: NA
J gene: TRBJ2-3
V gene: TRBV7-9
clone size: once

CDR3 DNA: TGTGCCAGCAGCTTAGGGGACAGAAACTACGAGCAGTACTTC
CDR3 protein: CASSLGDRNYEQYF
D gene: TRBD1
J gene: TRBJ2-7
V gene: TRBV7-2
clone size: many

CDR3 DNA: TGCGCCAGCAGCCAAGCCATCGACCGGAGCAATCAGCCCCAGCATTTT
CDR3 protein: CASSQAIDRSNQPQHF
D gene: NA
J gene: TRBJ1-5
V gene: TRBV4-3
clone size: NA

CDR3 DNA: TGTGCCTGGAGTCCCCCAAACACAGATACGCAGTATTTT
CDR3 protein: CAWSPPNTDTQYF
D gene: NA
J gene: TRBJ2-3
V gene: TRBV30
clone size: many

CDR3 DNA: TGTGCCAGCAGCCCCTTTAGGACTGATTGGGATACGCAGTATTTT
CDR3 protein: CASSPFRTDWDTQYF
D gene: NA
J gene: TRBJ2-3
V gene: TRBV12-3/TRBV12-4
clone size: NA

CDR3 DNA: TGTGCCTGCGGGAATGAAAAACTGTTTTTT
CDR3 protein: CACGNEKLFF
D gene: NA
J gene: TRBJ1-4
V gene: TRBV30
clone size: many

CDR3 DNA: TGTGCCAGCAGTGATGGGTGGGATACTGAAGCTTTCTTT
CDR3 protein: CASSDGWDTEAFF
D gene: NA
J gene: TRBJ1-1
V gene: TRBV6-1
clone size: NA

CDR3 DNA: TGCGCCAGCAGCTTGGGGTCGGGGGGGCCATTAGATACGCAGTATTTT
CDR3 protein: CASSLGSGGPLDTQYF
D gene: TRBD2
J gene: TRBJ2-3
V gene: TRBV5-1
clone size: many